This T cell receptor beta chain was sequenced in a study of shared clonotypes between healthy human individuals. Here immunoSEQ multiplex PCR was the method, and the copy in TCRdb shows in-frame clones only, minus some. The repertoire has 2 million to 2.5 million clones, around 95% of them found once; the top ten carry around 0.13%. In this sample, this clone turned up once. Sequenced material: naive CD4+ T cells sorted from blood. The subset: CD45RA+ positively selected. The receptor comes from a man aged 18 to 35 in good health.

CDR3 loop: CASSLGAAKNIQYF. DNA for the CDR3: TGTGCCAGCAGTTTGGGGGCGGCCAAAAACATTCAGTACTTC. This sequence joins TRBV7-2 and TRBJ2-4; D is possibly TRBD1 (6 bases). This CDR3 spans 14 amino acids. Trimming took 6 bases from V and 1 from J, leaving 10 bases between them. Germline V lookup: CDR1 SGHTA, CDR2 FQGNSA.